This is a list of T cell receptor beta chains from one sample in a study of blood T cell repertoires in COVID-19. The protocol was immunoSEQ multiplex PCR, while the TCRdb copy is restricted to in-frame clones and leaves out a portion. The sample consists of roughly 390,000 clones, less than 85% of them appearing once. Sequenced material: peripheral blood. The receptors were sampled from a woman between 18 and 29 years old with acute or convalescent COVID-19. The CDR3 runs from the conserved cysteine through the conserved F or W. Each record gives: V gene, D gene, J gene, clone size, CDR3 DNA, CDR3 protein. The D gene is left open where the match is weak. Expanded clones are given a class, and other clones once, few, many or no size at all.

v_call: TRBV3-1/TRBV3-2
d_call: NA
j_call: TRBJ2-3
clone_size: NA
cdr3_nt: TGTGCCAGCAGCCAAGAATGGGGTGGGGCGAGAGCAGATACGCAGTATTTT
cdr3_aa: CASSQEWGGARADTQYF

v_call: TRBV29-1
d_call: TRBD2
j_call: TRBJ2-6
clone_size: NA
cdr3_nt: TGCAGCGTGGCGACTAGCAGCCGTGGGGCCAACGTCCTGACTTTC
cdr3_aa: CSVATSSRGANVLTF

v_call: TRBV5-8
d_call: TRBD2
j_call: TRBJ2-1
clone_size: NA
cdr3_nt: TGTGCCAGCACTAGCGGGTCCAGCTCCTACAATGAGCAGTTCTTC
cdr3_aa: CASTSGSSSYNEQFF

v_call: TRBV18
d_call: TRBD1
j_call: TRBJ1-2
clone_size: once
cdr3_nt: TGTGCCAGCTCACCAATAACAGGGGAGAATGGCTACACCTTC
cdr3_aa: CASSPITGENGYTF

v_call: TRBV11-3
d_call: NA
j_call: TRBJ2-3
clone_size: NA
cdr3_nt: TGTGCCAGCAGCTCCATCCTTAGCGGTAACACAGATACGCAGTATTTT
cdr3_aa: CASSSILSGNTDTQYF

v_call: TRBV7-3
d_call: TRBD1
j_call: TRBJ2-6
clone_size: NA
cdr3_nt: TGTGCCAGCAGCCCTTCGACAGGGGAGTCATCTGGGGCCAACGTCCTGACTTTC
cdr3_aa: CASSPSTGESSGANVLTF

v_call: TRBV3-1/TRBV3-2
d_call: NA
j_call: TRBJ2-2
clone_size: NA
cdr3_nt: TGTGCCAGCAGCTTCCGGGACACCTACACCGGGGAGCTGTTTTTT
cdr3_aa: CASSFRDTYTGELFF

v_call: TRBV7-2
d_call: TRBD2
j_call: TRBJ2-7
clone_size: NA
cdr3_nt: TGTGCCAGCAGCTTAACTAGCGGGGGAATGGGGTACGAGCAGTACTTC
cdr3_aa: CASSLTSGGMGYEQYF

v_call: TRBV7-2
d_call: NA
j_call: TRBJ2-1
clone_size: NA
cdr3_nt: TGTGCCAGCAGCTTACGGTTCCGGCCAGGCTCCTACAATGAGCAGTTCTTC
cdr3_aa: CASSLRFRPGSYNEQFF

v_call: TRBV14
d_call: TRBD1
j_call: TRBJ1-2
clone_size: NA
cdr3_nt: TGTGCCAGCAGCCAAGCGGGACAGGCCGTCCTCTATGGCTACACCTTC
cdr3_aa: CASSQAGQAVLYGYTF

v_call: TRBV15
d_call: TRBD1
j_call: TRBJ2-7
clone_size: NA
cdr3_nt: TGTGCCACCCTAGGGGGCATGAGAGAGCAGTACTTC
cdr3_aa: CATLGGMREQYF

v_call: TRBV19
d_call: TRBD1
j_call: TRBJ1-3
clone_size: NA
cdr3_nt: TGTGCCAGTGAGGGATGGGACAGGCAAACGAGCTCTGGAAACACCATATATTTT
cdr3_aa: CASEGWDRQTSSGNTIYF

v_call: TRBV6-5
d_call: TRBD1
j_call: TRBJ1-1
clone_size: NA
cdr3_nt: TGTGCCAGCAGCCGCCGGGACAGCTGGAACACTGAAGCTTTCTTT
cdr3_aa: CASSRRDSWNTEAFF

v_call: TRBV6-6
d_call: NA
j_call: TRBJ2-5
clone_size: once
cdr3_nt: TGTGCCAGCAGTTCGAGGGTTTCGGGCCAGTACTTC
cdr3_aa: CASSSRVSGQYF

v_call: TRBV5-5
d_call: NA
j_call: TRBJ1-6
clone_size: NA
cdr3_nt: TGTGCCAGCAGCCCGGACAGTAAGAATTCACCCCTCCACTTT
cdr3_aa: CASSPDSKNSPLHF

v_call: TRBV12-3/TRBV12-4
d_call: NA
j_call: TRBJ2-7
clone_size: NA
cdr3_nt: TGTGCCAGCAGGCGGGGTTACGAGCAGTACTTC
cdr3_aa: CASRRGYEQYF

v_call: TRBV5-4
d_call: TRBD2
j_call: TRBJ2-1
clone_size: NA
cdr3_nt: TGTGCCAGCAGCTTTAGGACGGCGGGAGAGGCTGAGCAGTTCTTC
cdr3_aa: CASSFRTAGEAEQFF

v_call: TRBV6-1
d_call: NA
j_call: TRBJ2-7
clone_size: NA
cdr3_nt: TGTGCCAGCAGTGAAGCAGGGGTCTCCTACGAGCAGTACTTC
cdr3_aa: CASSEAGVSYEQYF

v_call: TRBV19
d_call: TRBD2
j_call: TRBJ2-1
clone_size: NA
cdr3_nt: TGTGCCAGTAGTCCCCGGGGGGGTGGGGGAATCAATGAGCAGTTCTTC
cdr3_aa: CASSPRGGGGINEQFF

v_call: TRBV10-1
d_call: TRBD2
j_call: TRBJ2-3
clone_size: NA
cdr3_nt: TGCGCCAGCAGCGGACTAGCGGAAGGCCCAGATACGCAGTATTTT
cdr3_aa: CASSGLAEGPDTQYF

v_call: TRBV5-1
d_call: NA
j_call: TRBJ1-2
clone_size: NA
cdr3_nt: TGCGCCAGCAGCCCGGAGGGGGGGAACTATGGCTACACCTTC
cdr3_aa: CASSPEGGNYGYTF

v_call: TRBV7-2
d_call: NA
j_call: TRBJ1-1
clone_size: NA
cdr3_nt: TGTGCCAGCAGCTTAGCCCTAACCCAGAACACTGAAGCTTTCTTT
cdr3_aa: CASSLALTQNTEAFF

v_call: TRBV5-4
d_call: TRBD1
j_call: TRBJ1-2
clone_size: once
cdr3_nt: TGTGCCAGCAGCTTGGATCGGGACAGGGGTTACTCCTTC
cdr3_aa: CASSLDRDRGYSF

v_call: TRBV12-5
d_call: NA
j_call: TRBJ1-5
clone_size: NA
cdr3_nt: TGTGCTAGCCTGGGTGGAGTAAGCAATCAGCCCCAGCATTTT
cdr3_aa: CASLGGVSNQPQHF

v_call: TRBV6-5
d_call: TRBD2
j_call: TRBJ2-1
clone_size: NA
cdr3_nt: TGTGCCAGCGCCAGCGGGGGAGTTTACAATGAGCAGTTCTTC
cdr3_aa: CASASGGVYNEQFF

v_call: TRBV4-1
d_call: NA
j_call: TRBJ1-6
clone_size: few
cdr3_nt: TGCGCCAGCAGCCAAGGGCCAGAGACGCGGTCACCCCTCCACTTT
cdr3_aa: CASSQGPETRSPLHF

v_call: TRBV9
d_call: NA
j_call: TRBJ2-2
clone_size: NA
cdr3_nt: TGTGCCAGCAGCGCCGCCGGACAGCCCTTCACCGGGGAGCTGTTTTTT
cdr3_aa: CASSAAGQPFTGELFF